These 17 T cell receptor beta chains came from one sample sequenced in a study of T cell responses to AZD1222 COVID-19 vaccine (dated by TCRdb to 2020 to 2022). Taken with the paper, the label for time point translates to: baseline before first vaccination. The library was made by the immunoSEQ multiplex PCR assay. TCRdb took over this immuneACCESS table, retaining in-frame rearrangements with V and J assigned. Such tables are incomplete; in checked studies, under half of the missing clones stem from an unresolved V gene, and the remainder is unexplained. In this sample the table shows 130,000 or so clones, roughly nine tenths of which occur a single time. The top ten clones comprise roughly 5.7% of the sample. The sample consisted of peripheral blood, taken on day 0 of AZD1222 vaccination. The origin of the receptors is an adult in good health.

This CDR3 is CANQETGGREGYTF. The DNA of the CDR3 is TGTGCCAACCAGGAGACAGGGGGCAGGGAAGGCTACACCTTC. The chain combines TRBV6-5 with TRBJ1-2; 10 nucleotides align to TRBD1. There are 14 residues in the CDR3. CDR1 and CDR2 from the germline V gene are MNHEY and SVGAGI. V was clipped by 10 bases and J by 8 bases; unmatched bases: 13.

The chain employs TRBV6-5 and TRBJ1-2; a weak D match, TRBD1 (6 bases). The CDR3 is 14 residues long. The germline gives CDR1 MNHEY, CDR2 SVGAGI. The V and J ends lost 6 bases and 6 bases respectively, with 17 bases between them. The chain's CDR3 is CASSYLTGLNGYTF. CDR3 DNA sequence: TGTGCCAGCAGCTACCTTACAGGGTTGAATGGCTACACCTTC.

The gene calls are TRBV11-2 and TRBJ1-1; 9 bases are shared with TRBD1. This CDR3 is built from 15 residues. Trimming cost V 5 bases and J 1 base; bases outside gene matches: 5. CDR1 SGHAT and CDR2 FQNNGV come from the germline V gene. As DNA, the CDR3 is TGTGCCAGCAGCCTTCGGACAGGGGCGAACACTGAAGCTTTCTTT. Translated, it gives CASSLRTGANTEAFF.

V gene TRBV12-3 or TRBV12-4 combines with J gene TRBJ2-2, with D hard to call. CDR3 length: 13 amino acids. The V end was cut by 5 bases, the J end by 6 bases, with 10 bases between. CDR3 protein: CASSTVGAGELFF. CDR3 in DNA: TGTGCCAGCAGTACCGTTGGGGCCGGGGAGCTGTTTTTT.

The rearrangement joins TRBV28 to TRBJ1-1, with 8 bases identical to TRBD1. The CDR3 spans 14 residues. Germline V CDR1 and CDR2: MDHEN, SYDVKM. With 3 bases clipped from V and 5 bases from J, the junction kept 5 bases outside the gene matches. The CDR3 is CASSFRGRGTEAFF. The CDR3 DNA is TGTGCCAGCAGTTTCAGGGGGCGGGGAACTGAAGCTTTCTTT.

The V call is TRBV9, the J call TRBJ1-4, with D possibly being TRBD1 (6 bases). This CDR3 has 15 amino acids. Germline loops: CDR1 SGDLS, CDR2 YYNGEE. The V end lost 2 bases, the J end lost 6 bases, and 14 bases lay between the germline ends. Here the CDR3 reads CASSVWWGPDEKLFF. In DNA, the CDR3 is TGTGCCAGCAGCGTCTGGTGGGGGCCGGATGAAAAACTGTTTTTT.

This rearrangement joins TRBV2 to TRBJ1-2; no definite D call. Germline values: CDR1 SNHLY, CDR2 FYNNEI. The CDR3 length is 11 residues. The V end lost 2 bases, the J end lost 14 bases, and 12 bases lay between the germline ends. This chain's CDR3 is CASSERDSRTF. In nucleotides, the CDR3 is TGTGCCAGCAGTGAAAGGGATTCAAGGACCTTC. Drawing the rest from reference TRBV2 and TRBJ1-2, the complete variable domain is EPEVTQTPSHQVTQMGQEVILRCVPISNHLYFYWYRQILGQKVEFLVSFYNNEISEKSEIFDDQFSVERPDGSNFTLKIRSTKLEDSAMYFCASSERDSRTFGSGTRLTVV.

The chain is built from TRBV28 and TRBJ1-2; tentative D call: TRBD1 (5 bases). The germline V gene has CDR1 MDHEN and CDR2 SYDVKM. Trimming pared 5 bases from V and 5 bases from J, leaving 21 bases between. The CDR3 totals 16 residues. CDR3 residues: CASSIPGGQGPYGYTF. CDR3 DNA: TGTGCCAGCAGTATCCCTGGGGGTCAGGGCCCTTATGGCTACACCTTC.

This rearrangement joins TRBV27 to TRBJ1-2; D perhaps matches TRBD1 (5 bases). Germline V CDR1 and CDR2: MNHEY, SMNVEV (reference sequence). V lost 2 bases to trimming and J lost 5 bases, with 18 bases between them. This CDR3 contains 16 residues. DNA for the CDR3: TGTGCCAGCAGTTTACAAGAACCTGTCAAGGGGTATGGCTACACCTTC. It yields the protein CASSLQEPVKGYGYTF.

The chain carries TRBV9 and TRBJ2-1; no clear D. Trimming took off 2 bases at V and 10 bases at J, with 10 bases between the two ends. Germline assignment: CDR1 SGDLS and CDR2 YYNGEE. The CDR3 is 12 amino acids. CDR3 nucleotides: TGTGCCAGCAGCGTGACCCAGGAGGAGCAGTTCTTC. Its protein is CASSVTQEEQFF.

J is TRBJ2-2 and V is TRBV11-3; 7 positions agree with TRBD1. This CDR3 has 15 residues. The J segment lost 6 bases and the V segment lost 3 bases, leaving 7 bases of the junction unmatched. From germline, CDR1 is SGHNT and CDR2 YENEEA. The CDR3 DNA sequence: TGTGCCAGCAGCTTCTCAGGGCAGGGGGCCGGGGAGCTGTTTTTT. Translating gives CASSFSGQGAGELFF.

V usage is TRBV19 and J usage is TRBJ1-6; no definite D call. Germline CDR1 and CDR2: LNHDA and SQIVND (reference sequence). The CDR3 runs to 14 residues. Trimming took 8 bases from V and 9 from J, leaving 17 bases between them. The CDR3 DNA sequence: TGTGCCAGTCAGCCTTGGGGTCAAGGTTCACCCCTCCACTTT. Translated: CASQPWGQGSPLHF. Drawing the rest from reference TRBV19 and TRBJ1-6, the complete variable domain is DGGITQSPKYLFRKEGQNVTLSCEQNLNHDAMYWYRQDPGQGLRLIYYSQIVNDFQKGDIAEGYSVSREKKESFPLTVTSAQKNPTAFYLCASQPWGQGSPLHFGNGTRLTVT.

The rearrangement joins TRBV6-5 to TRBJ1-2; D is ambiguous. CDR1 is MNHEY and CDR2 is SVGAGI in the germline V gene. The V gene lost 6 bases and the J gene lost 4 bases, with 9 bases spanning the gap. There are 12 residues in the CDR3. The CDR3 bases are TGTGCCAGCAGAAAGGACGCCTATGGCTACACCTTC. Residues: CASRKDAYGYTF.

This chain links TRBV20-1 with TRBJ2-6; TRBD1 aligns across 8 bases. CDR3 length: 13 amino acids. The V gene's germline CDR1 is DFQATT and CDR2 SNEGSKA (reference sequence). V shed 3 bases and J 10 bases; nucleotides not matched to a gene: 5. The CDR3 spells CSASNRGKNVLTF. The CDR3 DNA is TGCAGTGCTAGTAACAGGGGGAAAAACGTCCTGACTTTC.

V usage is TRBV30 and J usage is TRBJ1-5; 7 bases line up with TRBD1. Germline CDR1 and CDR2: GTSNPN and SVGIG (reference sequence). The V and J ends lost 2 bases and 8 bases, in that order; junction bases with no gene match: 9. The CDR3 loop spans 14 amino acids. The CDR3 loop is CAWSRDRLDEPQHF. The CDR3 DNA sequence: TGTGCCTGGAGTCGGGACAGACTTGATGAGCCCCAGCATTTT. Looking up the rest from reference TRBV30 and TRBJ1-5 gives the full variable domain: SQTIHQWPATLVQPVGSPLSLECTVEGTSNPNLYWYRQAAGRGLQLLFYSVGIGQISSEVPQNLSASRPQDRQFILSSKKLLLSDSGFYLCAWSRDRLDEPQHFGDGTRLSIL.

This chain links TRBV30 with TRBJ1-2, with D uncertain. Between the trimmed V and J ends, which lost 7 bases and 6 bases, there was a span of 12 bases. The CDR3 consists of 11 residues. The germline V gene encodes CDR1 GTSNPN and CDR2 SVGIG (reference sequence). This CDR3 is CALSPEDGYTF. CDR3 DNA: TGTGCCTTAAGCCCGGAGGATGGCTACACCTTC.

The table lists this clone with a few counts. The chain employs TRBV2 and TRBJ2-5; D gene ambiguous. This CDR3 is 14 amino acids long. CDR1 SNHLY and CDR2 FYNNEI come from the germline V gene. Trimming shortened V by 2 bases and J by 2 bases, and 9 bases separated the two germline ends. The CDR3 DNA follows: TGTGCCAGCAGTGAAACTACCCAACAAGAGACCCAGTACTTC. Its translation: CASSETTQQETQYF.